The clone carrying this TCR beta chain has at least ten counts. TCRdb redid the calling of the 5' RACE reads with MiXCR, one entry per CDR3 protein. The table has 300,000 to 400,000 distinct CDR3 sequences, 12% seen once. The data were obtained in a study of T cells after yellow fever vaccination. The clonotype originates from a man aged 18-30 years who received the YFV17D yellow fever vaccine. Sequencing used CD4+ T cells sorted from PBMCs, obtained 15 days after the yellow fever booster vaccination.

CDR3 sequence: CASSVVADTQYF. As DNA, the CDR3 is TGTGCCAGCAGCGTAGTAGCAGATACGCAGTATTTT. The chain employs TRBV9 and TRBJ2-3; D gene uncertain. Trimming left V 0 bases short and J 4 bases short, with 3 bases between. The CDR3 is 12 amino acids. The V gene's germline CDR1 is SGDLS and CDR2 YYNGEE.